The clone carrying this T cell receptor beta chain was found many times. The target antigen is unknown. Patients were excluded for uncontrolled infection, other autoimmune disease, pregnancy or lactation. This specimen comes from a study of T cells in Graves' hyperthyroidism and ophthalmopathy. Across the study: Peripheral blood was obtained at initial diagnosis, preceding any treatment.

Study-wide points: The model foresaw ophthalmopathy a median around seven months prior to onset.

The CDR3 loop spans 15 amino acids. Germline lookup yields CDR1 MNHEY and CDR2 SMNVEV (reference sequence). V was shortened by 0 bases and J by 2 bases, with 11 bases between the two germline ends. Authors of the study amplified TCR beta CDR3 regions from RNA transcripts. First-round RT-PCR of the TCR CDR3 relied on the HTBI primer set. TCRdb re-called the multiplex PCR reads through MiXCR, storing one row per CDR3 protein. The table shows 250,000 to 300,000 distinct CDR3 sequences, with about 14% occurring only once. Sequenced sample: blood. This chain connects TRBV27 to TRBJ2-7; possible D gene TRBD1, 6 bases. The TCR originated in a woman aged 25 to 39 with Graves' hyperthyroidism that later progressed to Graves' ophthalmopathy. The DNA of the CDR3 is TGTGCCAGCAGTTTATCCCAGGGACAACCCTACGAGCAGTACTTC. Its protein product is CASSLSQGQPYEQYF.